This TCR beta chain came from a study of regulatory T cells in long-lasting Graves disease. Both iRepertoire HTBI primers and Arm-PCR of CDR3 regions were used to build the TCR beta libraries. TCRdb redid the calling of the multiplex PCR reads with MiXCR, one entry per CDR3 protein. The sample has 500,000 or so distinct CDR3 sequences; about 16% are singletons. This CDR3 is 14 amino acids long. Between the trimmed V and J ends, which lost 1 base and 1 base, there was a span of 8 bases. Germline values: CDR1 MGHRA, CDR2 YSYEKL. Time point denoted: newly diagnosed GD, antithyroid drugs for less than 3 months. RNA isolated from PBMCs was used to make the TCR library. The patients were drawn from one endocrinology department in Xi'an, China. These data were also reused for a study on T cells in Graves' hyperthyroidism and ophthalmopathy.

This sequence joins TRBV4-1 and TRBJ2-7; tentatively, D is TRBD1 (5 bases). The TCR was taken from a woman aged 35-60 years with Graves disease. The sequenced sample was peripheral blood mononuclear cells (PBMCs), obtained at new diagnosis, from a patient treated with antithyroid drugs. CDR3 residues: CASSQVRQSYEQYF. The DNA for the CDR3 is TGCGCCAGCAGCCAAGTGAGACAGTCCTACGAGCAGTACTTC.